The clone carrying this TCR beta chain was seen a handful of times. CDR1 and CDR2 (germline): SGHNT, YENEEA. Trimming stripped 6 bases from V and 0 bases from J, with 8 bases between. The CDR3 sequence is 13 residues long. This specimen comes from a study of blood T cell repertoires in COVID-19. The wider study: The cDNA or gDNA used as material had been derived from T cells, B-cell-depleted T cells, or PBMCs.

Followed longitudinally, the Seattle patients had been enrolled during active infection. Per the study methods: The authors estimated nucleated cell counts from reference gene primer amplification. Libraries were prepared by immunoSEQ multiplex PCR; TCRdb keeps only in-frame clonotypes and omits some of them. Clone size and the V and J calls come from that table; the DNA yielded D and trimming. The table includes 150,000 or so clones, 75% to 85% detected once. Material: peripheral blood. The receptor was isolated from a woman aged 60 to 75 with COVID-19, enrolled during active disease. The rearrangement uses TRBV11-3 and TRBJ1-1; D is unresolved. The CDR3 DNA follows: TGTGCCAGCAGTTACCGGGTGAACACTGAAGCTTTCTTT. Its protein product is CASSYRVNTEAFF.